This entry concerns a single T cell receptor beta chain. The source of the sample is a study of blood T cell repertoires in COVID-19. As for the study in general: Samples came from the United States, Italy and Spain, spanning acute and convalescent COVID-19. In each case, the material was cDNA or gDNA derived from T cells, B-cell-depleted T cells, or PBMCs.

V lost 2 bases and J lost 4; bases outside the gene matches: 4. Germline V gene data show CDR1 as LGHDT and CDR2 as YNNKEL (reference sequence). This CDR3 spans 15 amino acids. Authors' processing steps: For nucleated cells, counts were estimated from reference gene primer amplification. Here immunoSEQ multiplex PCR was the method, and the copy in TCRdb shows in-frame clones only, minus some. V and J calls and clone size follow that table, whereas D and trimming were derived from the DNA. The sample shows 150,000 to 200,000 clones, nearly 90% of them seen only once. The chain employs TRBV3-1 (or the pseudogene TRBV3-2) and TRBJ2-1; 8 bases map to TRBD1. The clonotype originates from a man between 60 and 70 years old with active or convalescent COVID-19. Sequenced input: peripheral blood. This chain's CDR3 is CASSQTGTGYNEQFF. As DNA, the CDR3 is TGTGCCAGCAGCCAAACCGGGACAGGTTACAATGAGCAGTTCTTC.